This entry is about one T cell receptor beta chain. This CDR3 comprises 17 residues. Looked up from germline, CDR1 is LNHDA and CDR2 is SQIVND (reference sequence). Unmatched junction bases numbered 9, after V lost 2 bases and J lost 6 bases. The study ran its PCR with 60 Vbeta and 13 Jbeta primers. Libraries were prepared by immunoSEQ multiplex PCR; TCRdb keeps only in-frame clonotypes and omits some of them. The sample lists about 110,000 clones; approximately 79% were seen once. These data are taken from a study of cytomegalovirus exposure and HLA in healthy donors. This TCR derives from a man in his 60s in good health and CMV-seronegative. Sample: PBMCs. This chain joins TRBV19 and TRBJ2-5; 13 nucleotides line up with TRBD2. CDR3 sequence (DNA): TGTGCCAGTAGTATAAGGGGGACTAGCGGGGATTTGCAGACCCAGTACTTC. It translates to CASSIRGTSGDLQTQYF. The full variable domain, its missing parts supplied by reference TRBV19 and TRBJ2-5, is DGGITQSPKYLFRKEGQNVTLSCEQNLNHDAMYWYRQDPGQGLRLIYYSQIVNDFQKGDIAEGYSVSREKKESFPLTVTSAQKNPTAFYLCASSIRGTSGDLQTQYFGPGTRLLVL.